This is a list of T cell receptor beta chains from one sample in a study of OX40 agonist ivuxolimab in advanced cancers. The table came from immunoSEQ multiplex PCR; TCRdb's copy has only in-frame clones and leaves some out. This sample has around 120,000 clones, with around 91% found just once. This specimen consisted of CD4+ or CD8+ T cells sorted from blood, obtained in a trial of the OX40 agonist ivuxolimab. These receptors were obtained from an adult with an advanced solid tumor such as melanoma, head and neck, liver or kidney cancer. The CDR3 runs from the conserved cysteine through the conserved F or W. A D gene is named only where the DNA matches it firmly. Not all rows give a size; the values are once, few, many and, for expanded clones, a class.

>.|.|TRBJ1-4|TRBV7-2
TGTGCCAGCAGCCTCAGGGTAACTAATGAAAAACTGTTTTTT
CASSLRVTNEKLFF
>.|TRBD1|TRBJ1-6|TRBV5-4
TGTGCCAGCAGCTGGGGTCCCGGGACAGGCGGATCACCCCTCCACTTT
CASSWGPGTGGSPLHF
>.|TRBD2|TRBJ2-7|TRBV7-2
TGTGCCAGCAGCTTACGGGGCGGGAGCTCCTACGAGCAGTACTTC
CASSLRGGSSYEQYF
>.|TRBD2|TRBJ2-2|TRBV5-4
TGTGCCAGCAGCACCCGACTAGCGAGCCAGATGGAGCTGTTTTTT
CASSTRLASQMELFF
>.|TRBD2|TRBJ2-1|TRBV7-2
TGTGCCAGCAGCTTAACGGGGGGTGCGGTTGGGGCTGAGCAGTTCTTC
CASSLTGGAVGAEQFF
>.|.|TRBJ1-4|TRBV7-2
TGTGCCAGCAGCCCACAGTCTGCAACTAATGAAAAACTGTTTTTT
CASSPQSATNEKLFF
>.|.|TRBJ2-2|TRBV9
TGTGCCAGCAGCTCAACCCGAACCACCGGGGAGCTGTTTTTT
CASSSTRTTGELFF
>.|TRBD1|TRBJ1-4|TRBV14
TGTGCCAGCAGCCAAGAAGCCCGGACAGGGAGTAATGAAAAACTGTTTTTT
CASSQEARTGSNEKLFF
>.|TRBD2|TRBJ2-1|TRBV9
TGTGCCAGCAGCGTACAAGCGGGAATCTACAATGAGCAGTTCTTC
CASSVQAGIYNEQFF
>.|.|TRBJ2-7|TRBV5-1
TGCGCCAGCAGCTTGAGTCAGGGGTCCTCCTACGAGCAGTACTTC
CASSLSQGSSYEQYF
>few|.|TRBJ1-1|TRBV7-9
TGTGCCAGCAGCTTAGCCCGGGTCCTAACCAACACTGAAGCTTTCTTT
CASSLARVLTNTEAFF
>.|.|TRBJ2-6|TRBV10-3
TGTGCCATCAGAGATTCTGGGGCCAACGTCCTGACTTTC
CAIRDSGANVLTF
>.|.|TRBJ1-1|TRBV30
TGTGCCTGGGGGGCGTTGAACACTGAAGCTTTCTTT
CAWGALNTEAFF
>.|.|TRBJ1-5|TRBV28
TGTGCCAGCAGTAGCTCCGGGGCTGGCAATCAGCCCCAGCATTTT
CASSSSGAGNQPQHF
>.|.|TRBJ2-3|TRBV28
TGTGCCAGCAATCGACGAAGGGGGGGAACAGATACGCAGTATTTT
CASNRRRGGTDTQYF
>few|.|TRBJ1-6|TRBV2
TGTGCCAGCAGTGACCCCTATAATTCACCCCTCCACTTT
CASSDPYNSPLHF
>.|.|TRBJ2-3|TRBV11-3
TGTGCCAGCAGCTTAGGATCCCGAGATACGCAGTATTTT
CASSLGSRDTQYF
>.|.|TRBJ1-6|TRBV25-1
TGTGCCAGCAGTGAAGGTCCCAGCTCCTATAATTCACCCCTCCACTTT
CASSEGPSSYNSPLHF
>.|.|TRBJ1-2|TRBV11-1
TGTGCCAGCAGCTCAAACCAGGGGTTCTATGGCTACACCTTC
CASSSNQGFYGYTF
>.|.|TRBJ1-2|TRBV6-5
TGTGCCAGCAGTTACGGCAGGGCCTACACCTTC
CASSYGRAYTF
>.|.|TRBJ1-6|TRBV19
TGTGCCAGTAACCGGGGAGGAGCAAGTAATTCACCCCTCCACTTT
CASNRGGASNSPLHF
>.|TRBD1|TRBJ1-1|TRBV28
TGTGCCAGCCGACAGGGATTAGGTGAAGCTTTCTTT
CASRQGLGEAFF
>.|.|TRBJ1-5|TRBV7-9
TGTGCCAGCAGCGGAGACATAGGGCAGCCCCAGCATTTT
CASSGDIGQPQHF
>.|TRBD1|TRBJ2-1|TRBV2
TGTGCCAGCAGTGCGGGACAGCCCTACAATGAGCAGTTCTTC
CASSAGQPYNEQFF
>.|.|TRBJ2-2|TRBV11-3
TGTGCCAGCAGCTTGGGGATGTTCCAGACAGACACAACCCCCGGGGAGCTGTTTTTT
CASSLGMFQTDTTPGELFF
>.|TRBD1|TRBJ2-7|TRBV7-2
TGTGCCAGCAGCCACCAGACAGGGAGCCACGAGCAGTACTTC
CASSHQTGSHEQYF
>.|.|TRBJ2-2|TRBV11-2
TGTGCCAGCAGCTTAACCACCGGGGAGCTGTTTTTT
CASSLTTGELFF
>few|.|TRBJ2-5|TRBV7-6
TGTGCCAGCAATATGGGGTCAGGAAAGACCCAGTACTTC
CASNMGSGKTQYF
>.|.|TRBJ2-4|TRBV30
TGTGCCTGGAGTGCAGGGAGGCAAAACATTCAGTACTTC
CAWSAGRQNIQYF
>.|.|TRBJ2-3|TRBV19
TGTGCCAGTAAAGGTACAGCCTACACAGATACGCAGTATTTT
CASKGTAYTDTQYF